Following are 7 T cell receptor beta chains from one sample sequenced in a study of molecular identifiers for immune sequencing clone quantification. Each CDR3 protein gets one entry after TCRdb re-called the PCR reads with MiXCR. The table includes roughly 320,000 distinct CDR3 sequences, around a fifth detected once. The source material was naive CD8+ T cells from blood, with Jurkat cell RNA spiked in. Subset here: FACS-sorted CD8+CD4-CCR7+CD45RA+ naive T cells. These receptors were taken from a human donor in good health. Some libraries in this study had Jurkat cell RNA spiked in.

With respect to this clonotype: A read error may explain this, as a much larger clone is one base away. In nucleotides, the CDR3 is TGCAGCGTTGGTGGTCTCAGGGGGACTGAAGCTTTCTTT. Translation: CSVGGLRGTEAFF. V gene TRBV29-1 combines with J gene TRBJ1-1; 7 bases are a match to TRBD1. V shed 4 bases, J shed 5 bases, and the junction held 7 bases outside the gene matches. Per germline, CDR1 SQVTM and CDR2 ANQGSEA. CDR3 size: 13 residues.

This clonotype appeared a few times. This sequence joins TRBV6-2 or TRBV6-3 and TRBJ1-1, with 7 bases fitting TRBD1. V gave up 5 bases and J gave up 6 bases; unmatched junction bases: 9. Per the germline V gene, CDR1 is MNHEY and CDR2 is SVGEGT. The CDR3 is 14 amino acids. The CDR3 region has the DNA TGTGCCAGCAGTAATGACAGGGATAACCCTGAAGCTTTCTTT. It codes for CASSNDRDNPEAFF.

The V call is TRBV7-9, the J call TRBJ1-2, with TRBD1 matching over 7 bases. V was clipped by 6 bases and J by 2 bases; unmatched bases: 9. CDR3 size: 15 residues. The germline gives CDR1 SEHNR, CDR2 FQNEAQ (reference sequence). The CDR3 region is CASSPTGDANYGYTF. CDR3 DNA: TGTGCCAGCAGTCCCACAGGGGACGCGAACTATGGCTACACCTTC.

This clonotype was recorded at least ten times. This chain joins TRBV24-1 and TRBJ2-2; D uncertain. Trimming removed 3 bases at V and 6 bases at J, with 7 bases between. CDR1 and CDR2 from the germline V gene are KGHDR and SFDVKD. This CDR3 is 13 amino acids long. CDR3 protein: CATSDRVAGELFF. CDR3 sequence (DNA): TGTGCCACCAGTGATCGCGTCGCCGGGGAGCTGTTTTTT.

This clonotype showed up many times. This chain links TRBV12-3 or TRBV12-4 with TRBJ2-6; a weak D match, TRBD2 (6 bases). The CDR3 runs 15 residues. The germline V and J ends were trimmed by 7 bases and 0 bases, with 10 bases remaining between them. The DNA of the CDR3 is TGTGCCAGCAATTGGGGGGACTCTGGGGCCAACGTCCTGACTTTC. Protein: CASNWGDSGANVLTF.

The chain combines TRBV13 with TRBJ2-3; D is perhaps TRBD2 (5 bases). This CDR3 has 16 residues. The germline CDR1 and CDR2 sequences are PRHDT and FYEKMQ (reference sequence). The V and J ends lost 5 bases and 2 bases respectively, with 17 bases between them. DNA for the CDR3: TGTGCCAGCAGCCTAGCAACTACTATCGCCACAGATACGCAGTATTTT. This codes for CASSLATTIATDTQYF.

In its sample, this clonotype was seen many times. V is TRBV27 and J is TRBJ2-7; 10 bases are a match to TRBD2. This CDR3 region has 15 residues. The trim removed 5 bases at V and 7 bases at J, leaving 11 bases unmatched. CDR1 and CDR2 (germline): MNHEY, SMNVEV (reference sequence). CDR3 in DNA: TGTGCCAGCAGTATCCTCCTAGCGGGAGTCTGGGAGCAGTACTTC. Protein product: CASSILLAGVWEQYF.